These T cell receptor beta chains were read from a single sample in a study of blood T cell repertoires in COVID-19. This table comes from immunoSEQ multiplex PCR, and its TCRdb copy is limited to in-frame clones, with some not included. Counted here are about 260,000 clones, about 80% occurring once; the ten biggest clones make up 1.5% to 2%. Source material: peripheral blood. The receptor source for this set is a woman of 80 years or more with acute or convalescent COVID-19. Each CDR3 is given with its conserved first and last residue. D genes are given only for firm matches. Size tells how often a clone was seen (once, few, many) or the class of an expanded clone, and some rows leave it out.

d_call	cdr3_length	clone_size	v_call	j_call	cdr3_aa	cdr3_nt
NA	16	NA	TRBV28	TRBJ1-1	CASSLSGFYVNTEAFF	TGTGCCAGCAGTTTATCAGGGTTTTATGTGAACACTGAAGCTTTCTTT
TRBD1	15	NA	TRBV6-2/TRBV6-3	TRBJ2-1	CASSYPGQGMAEQFF	TGTGCCAGCAGTTACCCCGGACAGGGAATGGCTGAGCAGTTCTTC
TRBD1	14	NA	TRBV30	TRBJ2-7	CAWSRDRVSYEQYF	TGTGCCTGGAGCCGGGACAGGGTATCCTACGAGCAGTACTTC
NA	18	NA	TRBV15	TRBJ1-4	CATSRVVSPIATNEKLFF	TGTGCCACCAGCAGAGTGGTCAGTCCAATTGCAACTAATGAAAAACTGTTTTTT
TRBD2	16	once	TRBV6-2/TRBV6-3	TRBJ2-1	CASSSIAGGFRNEQFF	TGTGCCAGCAGCTCGATAGCGGGAGGATTCAGAAATGAGCAGTTCTTC
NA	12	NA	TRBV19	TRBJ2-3	CATRDSADTQYF	TGTGCCACCAGGGACTCAGCCGATACGCAGTATTTT
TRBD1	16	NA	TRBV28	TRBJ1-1	CASSLSPSTGGAEAFF	TGTGCCAGCAGTTTATCCCCCTCCACAGGGGGGGCTGAAGCTTTCTTT
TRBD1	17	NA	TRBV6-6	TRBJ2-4	CASSLGQDGISKNIQYF	TGTGCCAGCAGTCTAGGACAGGACGGGATATCTAAAAACATTCAGTACTTC
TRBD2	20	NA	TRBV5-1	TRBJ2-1	CASSLIPGLAGGVTQGEQFF	TGCGCCAGCAGCTTGATCCCGGGACTAGCGGGGGGAGTGACTCAGGGTGAGCAGTTCTTC
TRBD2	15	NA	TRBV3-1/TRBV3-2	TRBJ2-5	CASSQSSGGRETQYF	TGTGCCAGCAGCCAATCTAGCGGGGGACGAGAGACCCAGTACTTC
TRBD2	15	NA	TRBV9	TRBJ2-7	CASSVGQGLAYEQYF	TGTGCCAGCAGCGTAGGACAGGGACTAGCATACGAGCAGTACTTC
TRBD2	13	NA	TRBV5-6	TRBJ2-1	CASSPLGTRIEFF	TGTGCCAGCAGCCCGTTGGGGACTAGGATAGAGTTCTTC
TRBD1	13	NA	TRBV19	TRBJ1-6	CASSVTGTGTLHF	TGTGCCAGTAGTGTAACCGGGACAGGGACCCTCCACTTT
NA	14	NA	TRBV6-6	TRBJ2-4	CASSGNRAQNIQYF	TGTGCCAGCAGTGGTAACAGGGCCCAAAACATTCAGTACTTC
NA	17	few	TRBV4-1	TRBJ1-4	CASSLGQFPSTNEKLFF	TGCGCCAGCAGCCTCGGACAGTTTCCATCAACTAATGAAAAACTGTTTTTT
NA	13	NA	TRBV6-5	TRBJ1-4	CASSYSGNEKLFF	TGTGCCAGCAGTTACTCCGGGAATGAAAAACTGTTTTTT